Presented here are 16 T cell receptor beta chains from one specimen sequenced in a study of blood T cell repertoires in COVID-19. Some clones are missing from TCRdb's copy, which holds only in-frame ones; the method was immunoSEQ multiplex PCR. The profile covers around 150,000 clones, with about 90% appearing a single time and approximately 4.8% taken by the ten largest. Sequencing input: peripheral blood. Every receptor here comes from a man aged 25 to 45 with COVID-19, enrolled during active disease.

This sequence joins TRBV3-1 (or the pseudogene TRBV3-2) and TRBJ2-5; 9 bases agree with TRBD2. The CDR3 loop spans 17 amino acids. With V trimmed by 1 base and J by 5 bases, 11 bases remained unmatched. The germline CDR1 and CDR2 sequences are LGHDT and YNNKEL (reference sequence). CDR3 protein: CASSQGRERGVGETQYF. CDR3 DNA: TGTGCCAGCAGCCAAGGTAGAGAGCGGGGGGTAGGTGAGACCCAGTACTTC.

This chain links TRBV12-3 or TRBV12-4 with TRBJ1-2; D might be TRBD1 (6 bases). Trimming pared 6 bases from V and 4 bases from J, leaving 12 bases between. This CDR3 has 13 amino acids. The CDR3 DNA follows: TGTGCCAGCAGCCCCAGGGGCAGCTATGGCTACACCTTC. This gives the protein CASSPRGSYGYTF.

The rearrangement uses TRBV6-5 and TRBJ2-2, with TRBD2 matching 13 bases. Germline-derived CDR1 and CDR2 are MNHEY and SVGAGI. The CDR3 runs to 15 residues. V gave up 5 bases and J gave up 6 bases; unmatched junction bases: 3. The CDR3 nucleotides read TGTGCCAGCAGTCGGACTAGCGGGAGTGCCGGGGAGCTGTTTTTT. This encodes CASSRTSGSAGELFF.

The CDR3 coding sequence is TGTGCCAGCTCACCACGAACAGGCTCCACAGATACGCAGTATTTT. Its protein product is CASSPRTGSTDTQYF. J is TRBJ2-3 and V is TRBV18; tentatively, D is TRBD1 (5 bases). Per the germline V gene, CDR1 is KGHSH and CDR2 is LQKENI. There are 15 residues in the CDR3. V lost 1 base to trimming and J lost 2 bases, with 10 bases between them.

This clone was recorded once. CDR3 in DNA: TGTGCCAGCAGCCCAGGGAACACTGAAGCTTTCTTT. Its translation is CASSPGNTEAFF. This rearrangement joins TRBV3-1 (or the pseudogene TRBV3-2) to TRBJ1-1; D remains ambiguous. This CDR3 region has 12 residues. The V end lost 4 bases, the J end lost 1 base, and 4 bases lay between the germline ends. Per germline, CDR1 LGHDT and CDR2 YNNKEL (reference sequence).

The V gene is TRBV7-2, the J gene TRBJ2-1; a weak D match, TRBD2 (5 bases). CDR1 is SGHTA and CDR2 is FQGNSA in the germline V gene. The V and J ends lost 6 bases and 2 bases respectively, with 11 bases between them. The CDR3 has 14 amino acids. The DNA for the CDR3 is TGTGCCAGCAGTTTATACGGGACCTACAATGAGCAGTTCTTC. Amino acid sequence: CASSLYGTYNEQFF.

The rearrangement joins TRBV7-3 to TRBJ2-1, with D possibly matching TRBD2 (5 bases). Between the trimmed V and J ends, which lost 1 base and 2 bases, there was a span of 9 bases. The CDR3 has 15 residues. CDR1 and CDR2 (germline): SGHTA, FQGTGA. CDR3 amino acids: CASSLNGVTYNEQFF. DNA of the CDR3: TGTGCCAGCAGCTTAAACGGGGTTACCTACAATGAGCAGTTCTTC.

The CDR3 DNA follows: TGTGCCAGCAGTTCGACTACTTACGAGCAGTACTTC. This encodes CASSSTTYEQYF. The chain has TRBV6-2 or TRBV6-3 and TRBJ2-7; D is possibly TRBD2 (5 bases). The V end was cut by 4 bases, the J end by 4 bases, with 8 bases between. Germline V gene data show CDR1 as MNHEY and CDR2 as SVGEGT. The CDR3 length is 12 residues.

This clone is a singleton in its sample. CDR3 coding DNA: TGTGCCGCCAGGCAGGGTGACAGTGAAGCTTTCTTT. Translated: CAARQGDSEAFF. The chain couples TRBV3-1 (or the pseudogene TRBV3-2) to TRBJ1-1, with TRBD1 as a possible D gene (5 bases). The germline CDR1 and CDR2 sequences are LGHDT and YNNKEL (reference sequence). V was clipped by 11 bases and J by 7 bases, with 17 bases between them. The CDR3 is made up of 12 amino acids.

This clone was detected a few times. The CDR3 region has the DNA TGCGCCAGCAGCCCACGGACAGAGAACACTGAAGCTTTCTTT. Its translation: CASSPRTENTEAFF. V usage is TRBV5-1 and J usage is TRBJ1-1; maybe TRBD1 (6 bases). Per germline, CDR1 SGHRS and CDR2 YFSETQ. The V end lost 4 bases, the J end lost 1 base, and 11 bases lay between the germline ends. This CDR3 has 14 amino acids.

The chain has TRBV2 and TRBJ1-5; D gene uncertain. Trimming took 2 bases from V and 5 from J, leaving 10 bases between them. Germline loops: CDR1 SNHLY, CDR2 FYNNEI. This CDR3 contains 14 residues. CDR3 sequence (DNA): TGTGCCAGCAGTGAAAGTACGAGGGATCAGCCCCAGCATTTT. Its protein product is CASSESTRDQPQHF.

The rearrangement uses TRBV27 and TRBJ2-7; D may be TRBD2 (5 bases). Per the germline V gene, CDR1 is MNHEY and CDR2 is SMNVEV (reference sequence). CDR3 length equals 13 residues. Trimming removed 3 bases at V and 3 bases at J, with 9 bases between. The CDR3 bases are TGTGCCAGCAGTTTGAGGGTCAACTACGAGCAGTACTTC. As protein: CASSLRVNYEQYF.

CDR3 bases: TGTGCCAGCAGTATGGACTGGGCCTATGGCGAGCAGTTCTTC. This sequence encodes CASSMDWAYGEQFF. This chain uses TRBV6-5 with TRBJ2-1; TRBD2 is a possible D gene (5 bases). Germline assignment: CDR1 MNHEY and CDR2 SVGAGI. Between the trimmed V and J ends, which lost 5 bases and 10 bases, there was a span of 18 bases. CDR3 length: 14 residues.

V is TRBV6-2 or TRBV6-3 and J is TRBJ1-2; 9 bases are a match to TRBD1. The CDR3 has 12 amino acids. V dropped 6 bases and J dropped 9; count of bases not matched to a gene: 5. Germline CDR1 reads MNHEY; CDR2 reads SVGEGT. The CDR3 coding sequence is TGTGCCAGCAGCCGGGACAGGGATCGCTACACCTTC. It encodes CASSRDRDRYTF.

The genes are TRBV6-2 or TRBV6-3 and TRBJ2-7, with 7 positions matching TRBD1. V shed 0 bases, J shed 4 bases, and the junction held 12 bases outside the gene matches. Germline assignment: CDR1 MNHEY and CDR2 SVGEGT. This CDR3 has 17 amino acids. CDR3: CASSYSRTTGKRYEQYF. DNA for the CDR3: TGTGCCAGCAGTTACTCGCGGACGACAGGGAAAAGATACGAGCAGTACTTC.

This clone ranks as medium-sized. The sample has other DNA sequences that encode this CDR3 too. This chain joins TRBV27 and TRBJ1-4, with 7 positions matching TRBD1. This CDR3 is built from 14 residues. Trimming at V came to 5 bases and at J to 4 bases, leaving 4 bases not matched to a gene. Germline V gene lookup returns CDR1 MNHEY and CDR2 SMNVEV (reference sequence). This CDR3 reads CASSPRDSNEKLFF. Here the CDR3 DNA reads TGTGCCAGCAGTCCTCGGGACAGTAATGAAAAACTGTTTTTT.